The 29 T cell receptor beta chains presented below share a single source sample, sequenced in a study of blood T cell repertoires in COVID-19. Using immunoSEQ multiplex PCR, the repertoire was profiled, and TCRdb retains in-frame clones only, with some absent. The data contain 150,000 or so clones, around 83% of them singletons. Sequencing used peripheral blood. The source is a woman in her sixties or seventies with acute or convalescent COVID-19.

The chain is built from TRBV4-1 and TRBJ1-5; TRBD1 is a possible D gene (6 bases). The V gene's germline CDR1 is MGHRA and CDR2 YSYEKL. The CDR3 is 16 residues long. V was shortened by 0 bases and J by 9 bases, with 18 bases between the two germline ends. As DNA, the CDR3 is TGCGCCAGCAGCCAAGAGGGAGGGGGGATAGTGGGGCCCCAGCATTTT. Translating gives CASSQEGGGIVGPQHF.

The chain has TRBV19 and TRBJ2-6; D is possibly TRBD1 (6 bases). Germline CDR1 reads LNHDA; CDR2 reads SQIVND (reference sequence). Trimming cost V 2 bases and J 2 bases, with 13 bases left between them. The length of the CDR3 is 17 residues. CDR3 in DNA: TGTGCCAGTAGTATAACCCTACAGGGTCCTGGGGCCAACGTCCTGACTTTC. Translating it yields CASSITLQGPGANVLTF.

This chain connects TRBV7-9 to TRBJ2-5; D not certain. Germline V gene data show CDR1 as SEHNR and CDR2 as FQNEAQ (reference sequence). This CDR3 has 15 residues. V lost 5 bases and J lost 2, with 15 bases in between. CDR3 sequence reads: CASSPSIAGQETQYF. The CDR3 DNA reads as TGTGCCAGCAGCCCCTCCATTGCAGGTCAAGAGACCCAGTACTTC.

CDR3 sequence: CASSLSRTAGELFF. The CDR3 DNA follows: TGTGCCAGCAGCTTAAGTCGCACAGCCGGGGAGCTGTTTTTT. The V and J genes are TRBV7-2 and TRBJ2-2; no definite D call. V lost 2 bases and J 6 bases, leaving 10 bases between the germline ends. The length of the CDR3 is 14 residues. Germline CDR1 SGHTA, CDR2 FQGNSA.

The chain combines TRBV4-3 with TRBJ2-5; a weak D match, TRBD2 (6 bases). Germline V gene data show CDR1 as LGHNA and CDR2 as YSLEER. The CDR3 runs to 15 residues. V lost 1 base, J lost 2 bases, and 11 bases lay in between. The CDR3: CASSQVGRAQETQYF. The CDR3 nucleotides are TGCGCCAGCAGCCAAGTCGGGAGAGCGCAAGAGACCCAGTACTTC.

The chain combines TRBV5-4 with TRBJ2-7, with 7 bases aligning to TRBD1. Germline CDR1 SGHNT, CDR2 YYREEE (reference sequence). After removal of 5 bases from V and 1 base from J, the junction contained 9 bases not matched to a gene. This CDR3 has 15 residues. The CDR3 region has the DNA TGTGCCAGCAGTCTAGACAGGGAAGCATCCTACGAGCAGTACTTC. Translation gives CASSLDREASYEQYF.

This chain links TRBV6-4 with TRBJ2-7, with a weak D call TRBD2 (6 bases). The CDR3 has 15 residues. Looked up from germline, CDR1 is MRHNA and CDR2 is SNTAGT. The ends were cut back, 4 bases at V and 2 bases at J, with 15 bases in the middle. This chain's CDR3 is CASSANPGLPYEQYF. The CDR3 DNA sequence: TGTGCCAGCAGTGCCAATCCGGGACTGCCCTACGAGCAGTACTTC.

The rearrangement links TRBV27 to TRBJ1-6, with 7 bases lining up with TRBD1. V was clipped by 5 bases and J by 6 bases; unmatched bases: 10. The germline gives CDR1 MNHEY, CDR2 SMNVEV (reference sequence). There are 16 residues in the CDR3. In DNA form, the CDR3 reads TGTGCCAGCAGTATAACCTCGGGACAGATTAATTCACCCCTCCACTTT. The encoded protein is CASSITSGQINSPLHF.

CDR3 nucleotide sequence: TGTGCCAGCATCGCAACCGGGACAGTTCGTGGCTACACCTTC. Its protein is CASIATGTVRGYTF. V usage is TRBV25-1 and J usage is TRBJ1-2, with 7 bases identical to TRBD1. V dropped 7 bases and J dropped 7; count of bases not matched to a gene: 12. The CDR3 covers 14 residues. CDR1 and CDR2 (germline): MGHDK, SYGVNS.

This chain connects TRBV5-1 to TRBJ1-2, with 7 bases that match TRBD1. This CDR3 has 16 amino acids. V lost 1 base to trimming and J lost 4 bases; unmatched junction nucleotides: 10. Germline CDR1 and CDR2: SGHRS and YFSETQ. The CDR3 region is CASSLLAGQEGYGYTF. CDR3 coding DNA: TGCGCCAGCAGCTTGTTGGCAGGACAGGAGGGCTATGGCTACACCTTC. Looking up the rest from reference TRBV5-1 and TRBJ1-2 gives the full variable domain: KAGVTQTPRYLIKTRGQQVTLSCSPISGHRSVSWYQQTPGQGLQFLFEYFSETQRNKGNFPGRFSGRQFSNSRSEMNVSTLELGDSALYLCASSLLAGQEGYGYTFGSGTRLTVV.

This clone was picked up one time. The V and J genes are TRBV24-1 and TRBJ2-3, with 8 bases that match TRBD2. The CDR3 consists of 15 residues. The junction had 3 bases not matched to a gene; V was cut back by 4 bases and J by 1 base. CDR1 is KGHDR and CDR2 is SFDVKD in the germline V gene. CDR3 loop: CATSDPAGGTDTQYF. CDR3 DNA sequence: TGTGCCACCAGTGACCCAGCGGGGGGCACAGATACGCAGTATTTT.

The rearrangement joins TRBV30 to TRBJ1-5; D remains unclear. The V and J ends lost 4 bases and 3 bases respectively, with 10 bases between them. From germline, CDR1 is GTSNPN and CDR2 SVGIG (reference sequence). The CDR3 runs to 13 residues. CDR3 bases: TGTGCCTGGACGCGAGATTACAATCAGCCCCAGCATTTT. It translates to CAWTRDYNQPQHF.

CDR3 residues: CASSGGVAGGYNSPLHF. The DNA for the CDR3 is TGTGCCAGCAGTGGGGGAGTGGCTGGGGGGTATAATTCACCCCTCCACTTT. The gene calls are TRBV6-1 and TRBJ1-6, with TRBD1 as a possible D gene (5 bases). This CDR3 has 17 amino acids. Germline CDR1 and CDR2: MNHNS and SASEGT. Trimming took 4 bases from V and 4 from J, leaving 17 bases between them.

This chain connects TRBV6-6 to TRBJ2-6; TRBD2 might be the D (5 bases). CDR1 and CDR2 (germline): MNHNY, SVGAGI (reference sequence). CDR3 length: 16 amino acids. With 7 bases removed from V and 2 bases from J, the gap between germline ends came to 15 bases. CDR3 protein: CASTPAWGAGANVLTF. CDR3 in DNA: TGTGCCAGCACACCCGCCTGGGGAGCTGGGGCCAACGTCCTGACTTTC.

This rearrangement joins TRBV7-9 to TRBJ2-2; 11 nucleotides match TRBD2. This CDR3 has 19 residues. The germline V gene encodes CDR1 SEHNR and CDR2 FQNEAQ (reference sequence). V shed 5 bases, J shed 4 bases, and the junction held 15 bases outside the gene matches. The CDR3 DNA sequence: TGTGCCAGCAGCAATCCGACCGGGACTAGCGGCAAAAGCACCGGGGAGCTGTTTTTT. Its translation is CASSNPTGTSGKSTGELFF.

This clone turned up a few times. The rearrangement links TRBV5-6 to TRBJ1-2, with D possibly being TRBD1 (5 bases). V lost 6 bases and J lost 4, with 19 bases in between. Germline assignment: CDR1 SGHDT and CDR2 YYEEEE. The CDR3 is made up of 15 amino acids. DNA for the CDR3: TGTGCCAGCACCCTATACGACAGAGCCTTCTATGGCTACACCTTC. This codes for CASTLYDRAFYGYTF.

The chain recombines TRBV18 with TRBJ1-4, with D maybe TRBD1 (5 bases). CDR1 is KGHSH, CDR2 LQKENI, per germline. The length of the CDR3 is 14 residues. The V end lost 4 bases, the J end lost 0 bases, and 6 bases lay between the germline ends. This CDR3 reads CASSQGSTNEKLFF. The CDR3, as DNA: TGTGCCAGCTCACAGGGGTCAACTAATGAAAAACTGTTTTTT.

The V and J genes are TRBV30 and TRBJ1-2; D is unresolved. The CDR3 sequence is 12 residues long. Per germline, CDR1 GTSNPN and CDR2 SVGIG (reference sequence). The V end lost 3 bases, the J end lost 8 bases, and 13 bases lay between the germline ends. CDR3 amino acids: CAWSHPGGGYTF. The CDR3 coding sequence is TGTGCCTGGAGCCACCCTGGTGGCGGCTACACCTTC.

V is TRBV5-6 and J is TRBJ1-2; D is possibly TRBD1 (6 bases). The CDR3 runs 14 residues. Trimming pared 6 bases from V and 3 bases from J, leaving 15 bases between. Germline CDR1 is SGHDT and CDR2 is YYEEEE. CDR3 amino acids: CASNSDSLDYGYTF. The CDR3 DNA follows: TGTGCCAGCAACTCGGACAGCCTTGACTATGGCTACACCTTC. Filled out from reference TRBV5-6 and TRBJ1-2, the complete variable domain reads DAGVTQSPTHLIKTRGQQVTLRCSPKSGHDTVSWYQQALGQGPQFIFQYYEEEERQRGNFPDRFSGHQFPNYSSELNVNALLLGDSALYLCASNSDSLDYGYTFGSGTRLTVV.

The V gene is TRBV12-5, the J gene TRBJ1-6, with D tentatively TRBD1 (5 bases). Trimming stripped 1 base from V and 13 bases from J, with 14 bases between. Germline V gene lookup returns CDR1 LGHNT and CDR2 FRNRAP. The CDR3 spans 14 residues. CDR3 nucleotide sequence: TGTGCTAGTGGTTTGGGGGACCCGGGGGGGCCCCTCCACTTT. Encoded protein: CASGLGDPGGPLHF. The full variable domain, its missing parts supplied by reference TRBV12-5 and TRBJ1-6, is DARVTQTPRHKVTEMGQEVTMRCQPILGHNTVFWYRQTMMQGLELLAYFRNRAPLDDSGMPKDRFSAEMPDATLATLKIQPSEPRDSAVYFCASGLGDPGGPLHFGNGTRLTVT.

The chain carries TRBV11-2 and TRBJ1-4, with D unresolved. CDR1 is SGHAT, CDR2 FQNNGV, per germline. The CDR3 consists of 14 residues. The V end was cut by 0 bases, the J end by 2 bases, with 4 bases between. The chain's CDR3 is CASSLDQTNEKLFF. The CDR3 nucleotides read TGTGCCAGCAGCTTAGATCAGACTAATGAAAAACTGTTTTTT.

This clone showed up many times. The genes are TRBV7-9 and TRBJ1-6, with no clear D. The germline CDR1 and CDR2 sequences are SEHNR and FQNEAQ (reference sequence). The V and J ends lost 1 base and 7 bases respectively, with 8 bases between them. The CDR3 length is 14 residues. For the CDR3, the DNA is TGTGCCAGCAGCTTAGAGGCAGGAAATTCACCCCTCCACTTT. This encodes CASSLEAGNSPLHF.

The rearrangement joins TRBV19 to TRBJ1-1, with a possible D match to TRBD1 (5 bases). The CDR3 totals 13 residues. V lost 3 bases, J lost 8 bases, and 13 bases lay in between. Looked up from germline, CDR1 is LNHDA and CDR2 is SQIVND (reference sequence). CDR3 DNA: TGTGCCAGTAGTATGGCAGGTGGGGCAGAAGCTTTCTTT. Its translation is CASSMAGGAEAFF.

The chain couples TRBV5-1 to TRBJ2-5; 13 bases are shared with TRBD2. Germline-derived CDR1 and CDR2 are SGHRS and YFSETQ. Trimming cost V 4 bases and J 5 bases; bases outside gene matches: 8. The CDR3 loop spans 16 amino acids. The CDR3 sequence is CASSQLLAGGTETQYF. The DNA for the CDR3 is TGCGCCAGCAGCCAGCTACTAGCGGGGGGGACTGAGACCCAGTACTTC. Variable domain in full (rest from reference TRBV5-1 and TRBJ2-5): KAGVTQTPRYLIKTRGQQVTLSCSPISGHRSVSWYQQTPGQGLQFLFEYFSETQRNKGNFPGRFSGRQFSNSRSEMNVSTLELGDSALYLCASSQLLAGGTETQYFGPGTRLLVL.

The V gene is TRBV18, the J gene TRBJ1-5, with D possibly TRBD1 on 6 matching bases. The CDR3 spans 14 residues. Germline V gene data show CDR1 as KGHSH and CDR2 as LQKENI. The ends were cut back, 3 bases at V and 6 bases at J, with 12 bases in the middle. CDR3 in amino acids: CASSPPGGGQPQHF. The CDR3 DNA follows: TGTGCCAGCTCACCTCCGGGAGGGGGTCAGCCCCAGCATTTT. Full variable domain (remainder filled in from reference TRBV18 and TRBJ1-5): NAGVMQNPRHLVRRRGQEARLRCSPMKGHSHVYWYRQLPEEGLKFMVYLQKENIIDESGMPKERFSAEFPKEGPSILRIQQVVRGDSAAYFCASSPPGGGQPQHFGDGTRLSIL.

The V and J genes are TRBV11-3 and TRBJ2-2; TRBD1 matches 10 bases. The CDR3 covers 14 residues. The V gene's germline CDR1 is SGHNT and CDR2 YENEEA. The V and J ends lost 9 bases and 5 bases, in that order; junction bases with no gene match: 6. For the CDR3, the DNA is TGTGCCAGTTCCGGGACAGGGGAGACCGGGGAGCTGTTTTTT. As protein: CASSGTGETGELFF.

The chain couples TRBV7-9 to TRBJ1-3; tentatively, D is TRBD1 (6 bases). Deletions cut 1 base from V and 1 base from J, with 8 bases between. Germline values: CDR1 SEHNR, CDR2 FQNEAQ (reference sequence). The CDR3 sequence is 15 residues long. In DNA form, the CDR3 reads TGTGCCAGCAGCTTAGTTACAGGGTCTGGAAACACCATATATTTT. It yields the protein CASSLVTGSGNTIYF.

This chain uses TRBV10-3 with TRBJ1-5; D is ambiguous. V was shortened by 2 bases and J by 5 bases, with 7 bases between the two germline ends. The CDR3 consists of 13 residues. The V gene's germline CDR1 is ENHRY and CDR2 SYGVKD. The CDR3 here is CAISEEGDQPQHF. Written as DNA, the CDR3 is TGTGCCATCAGTGAGGAGGGCGATCAGCCCCAGCATTTT.

The chain employs TRBV28 and TRBJ1-6, with 7 positions matching TRBD1. This CDR3 region has 15 residues. The germline V gene encodes CDR1 MDHEN and CDR2 SYDVKM. Trimming removed 5 bases from V and 3 bases from J; junction bases left unmatched: 4. CDR3 sequence: CASSGQEIYNSPLHF. The CDR3 DNA sequence: TGTGCCAGCAGTGGACAGGAAATCTATAATTCACCCCTCCACTTT.